This TCR beta chain emerged from a study of radiotherapy plus CTLA-4 blockade in lung cancer. Findings of the study overall: In blood, tumor-derived TCR clones expanded after radiotherapy plus ipilimumab.

As concerns this clone: What it recognizes is unknown.

Measured with immunoSEQ multiplex PCR; TCRdb has only the in-frame clones, and not every one. The sample carries 55,000 to 65,000 clones, 70% to 80% recorded once. Receiving focal radiation plus CTLA-4 blockade with ipilimumab were patients who had chemo-refractory metastatic non-small-cell lung cancer. J was trimmed by 4 bases and V by 4 bases; bases with no gene match: 8. The CDR3 totals 15 residues. Germline loops: CDR1 SGHRS, CDR2 YFSETQ. The starting material was peripheral blood, obtained from a patient treated with radiotherapy plus ipilimumab. The receptor was isolated from a human donor with non-small cell lung cancer who had a complete response to radiotherapy plus ipilimumab. V usage is TRBV5-1 and J usage is TRBJ2-5, with TRBD2 identical over 9 bases. CDR3 sequence (DNA): TGCGCCAGCAGCCCACCTGGACTAGCGTTAGAGACCCAGTACTTC. It encodes CASSPPGLALETQYF. Full variable domain (missing parts from reference TRBV5-1 and TRBJ2-5): KAGVTQTPRYLIKTRGQQVTLSCSPISGHRSVSWYQQTPGQGLQFLFEYFSETQRNKGNFPGRFSGRQFSNSRSEMNVSTLELGDSALYLCASSPPGLALETQYFGPGTRLLVL.